Given below is one T cell receptor (beta chain) in context. Its specificity is not known. Clones were sequenced by immunoSEQ multiplex PCR, and TCRdb holds only the in-frame ones, with some missing. The table lists 2,500,000 or so clones, 92% of them singletons. This entry is derived from a study of shared clonotypes between healthy human individuals. Study as a whole: The cohort had two women and a few men, ages 18 to 49.

V trimming: 4 bases; J trimming: 3 bases; junction bases outside the gene matches: 10. CDR1 is SGHDT, CDR2 YYEEEE, per germline. The CDR3 length is 15 residues. Findings of the study overall: The study found lower generation probabilities in non-shared clonotypes than in those shared by all four donors. Measured sharing among donors was expected to vary with sequencing depth. Naive subsets, compared against memory subsets, generally had larger estimated richness values.

The origin of this receptor is a man younger than 35 in good health. Some clones in this sample may be carry-over from other donors' samples. Sequenced: naive CD4+ T cells from PBMCs. Subset meaning: CD45RA+ positively selected. The chain recombines TRBV5-6 with TRBJ2-7, with 7 bases matching TRBD1. For the CDR3, the DNA is TGTGCCAGCAGCAGCTTCGGGACAGAAGGCTACGAGCAGTACTTC. Translation gives CASSSFGTEGYEQYF.